These 17 T cell receptor beta chains were sequenced from one sample in a study of shared clonotypes between healthy human individuals. Using immunoSEQ multiplex PCR, the repertoire was profiled, and TCRdb retains in-frame clones only, with some absent. The sample records millions of clones, 85% to 95% being singletons. Material: naive CD4+ T cells sorted from blood. As for subset: CD45RA+ positively selected. These receptors all come from a young man in good health.

This chain connects TRBV28 to TRBJ1-2; D not resolved. Germline assignment: CDR1 MDHEN and CDR2 SYDVKM. Trimming took 3 bases from V and 4 from J, leaving 9 bases between them. This CDR3 region has 13 residues. The CDR3 DNA sequence: TGTGCCAGCAGTTTGGCGGATACCTATGGCTACACCTTC. Its translation is CASSLADTYGYTF.

The V and J genes are TRBV2 and TRBJ2-2, with 8 nucleotides matching TRBD2. The CDR3 is made up of 14 amino acids. Trimming removed 3 bases from V and 5 bases from J; junction bases left unmatched: 2. Germline V gives CDR1 SNHLY, CDR2 FYNNEI. The CDR3 here is CASSDSGSTGELFF. The CDR3 nucleotides are TGTGCCAGCAGTGACAGCGGGAGTACCGGGGAGCTGTTTTTT.

The chain has TRBV5-6 and TRBJ2-5; D possibly uses TRBD1 or TRBD2 (5 bases each). The germline CDR1 and CDR2 sequences are SGHDT and YYEEEE. The CDR3 spans 14 residues. Trimming took off 3 bases at V and 7 bases at J, with 16 bases between the two ends. The CDR3 nucleotides read TGTGCCAGCAGCTCGGGACGGCCGATGGGGACCCAGTACTTC. Protein product: CASSSGRPMGTQYF.

The V call is TRBV6-1, the J call TRBJ2-2; D might be TRBD1 (5 bases). Germline lookup yields CDR1 MNHNS and CDR2 SASEGT. The CDR3 loop spans 13 amino acids. With 7 bases removed from V and 4 bases from J, the gap between germline ends came to 10 bases. The CDR3 loop reads CASMGPSTGELFF. The CDR3 DNA reads as TGTGCCAGCATGGGGCCGAGCACCGGGGAGCTGTTTTTT.

J is TRBJ2-7 and V is TRBV19, with a weak D call TRBD2 (5 bases). The germline CDR1 and CDR2 sequences are LNHDA and SQIVND (reference sequence). This CDR3 has 15 residues. V was pared by 3 bases and J by 3 bases, with 15 bases between. CDR3 nucleotide sequence: TGTGCCAGTAGTATTAAGGGCCTAGCCTTCTACGAGCAGTACTTC. Translating gives CASSIKGLAFYEQYF.

This clone turned up a few times. Other DNA sequences of this sample code for an identical CDR3. V and J are TRBV18 and TRBJ2-7, with D uncertain. Germline V lookup: CDR1 KGHSH, CDR2 LQKENI. Trimming shortened V by 2 bases and J by 4 bases, and 9 bases separated the two germline ends. This CDR3 is built from 13 residues. The CDR3 nucleotides read TGTGCCAGCTCACCATTGGCATCTTACGAGCAGTACTTC. Protein product: CASSPLASYEQYF.

The chain combines TRBV18 with TRBJ1-1, with unresolved D. This CDR3 comprises 13 residues. V was cut by 3 bases and J by 7 bases, with 12 bases left in between. Germline V gene lookup returns CDR1 KGHSH and CDR2 LQKENI. The CDR3 sequence: CASSPGRGGEAFF. The CDR3 bases are TGTGCCAGCTCACCGGGCCGGGGAGGTGAAGCTTTCTTT. Looking up the rest from reference TRBV18 and TRBJ1-1 gives the full variable domain: NAGVMQNPRHLVRRRGQEARLRCSPMKGHSHVYWYRQLPEEGLKFMVYLQKENIIDESGMPKERFSAEFPKEGPSILRIQQVVRGDSAAYFCASSPGRGGEAFFGQGTRLTVV.

This chain connects TRBV9 to TRBJ2-1; D not resolved. The CDR3 contains 16 residues. Germline V gene sequence: CDR1 SGDLS, CDR2 YYNGEE. V was shortened by 3 bases and J by 0 bases, with 13 bases between the two germline ends. The CDR3 region has the DNA TGTGCCAGCAGCGCGTCTGGTCGGCTCTCCTACAATGAGCAGTTCTTC. This sequence encodes CASSASGRLSYNEQFF.

The chain combines TRBV25-1 with TRBJ2-5, with 7 bases lining up with TRBD1. Germline V lookup: CDR1 MGHDK, CDR2 SYGVNS. J was trimmed by 10 bases and V by 6 bases; bases with no gene match: 5. This CDR3 has 11 residues. For the CDR3, the DNA is TGTGCCAGCAGGACAGGGTTGAGCCAGTACTTC. It specifies CASRTGLSQYF.

The chain recombines TRBV6-6 with TRBJ1-1; 10 positions agree with TRBD1. Germline V CDR1 and CDR2: MNHNY, SVGAGI (reference sequence). The V and J ends lost 6 bases and 5 bases, in that order; junction bases with no gene match: 9. This CDR3 spans 15 amino acids. CDR3 bases: TGTGCCAGCAGCATGGCCGGGACAGGGGAGACTGAAGCTTTCTTT. It specifies CASSMAGTGETEAFF.

Here the CDR3 DNA reads TGCGCCAGCAGTGACCGGGGGCTCGGCGCTTTCTTT. Translated, it gives CASSDRGLGAFF. This chain joins TRBV10-1 and TRBJ1-1; TRBD1 might be the D (6 bases). This CDR3 has 12 residues. V lost 3 bases and J lost 11, with 13 bases in between. Per germline, CDR1 WNHNN and CDR2 SYGVQD (reference sequence).

On this clone itself: The junction differs from germline at one of its ends, possibly a read error. The V and J genes are TRBV11-2 and TRBJ2-7; 7 bases are a match to TRBD1. The germline CDR1 and CDR2 sequences are SGHAT and FQNNGV. The CDR3 is 12 amino acids. The CDR3 nucleotides read TGTGCCAGCAGCGCCTACAGGGGCCCCTTGGACTTC. Protein: CASSAYRGPLDF.

This chain links TRBV30 with TRBJ1-3; D ambiguous. Germline loops: CDR1 GTSNPN, CDR2 SVGIG (reference sequence). With 2 bases removed from V and 8 bases from J, the gap between germline ends came to 13 bases. This CDR3 has 13 residues. The CDR3 loop is CAWSNAPTDTIYF. The CDR3 nucleotides are TGTGCCTGGAGTAACGCACCCACGGACACCATATATTTT.

This clone has only one observation. The germline gene is not matched at one end of the junction; a read error may be the cause. V and J are TRBV19 and TRBJ2-7; D is possibly TRBD2 (6 bases). The germline V gene encodes CDR1 LNHDA and CDR2 SQIVND (reference sequence). This CDR3 has 13 amino acids. This chain's CDR3 is CASSVEEGYEQYF. As DNA, the CDR3 is TGTGCCAGTAGTGTAGAGGAGGGTTACGAGCAGTACTTC.

J is TRBJ1-1 and V is TRBV30; TRBD1 matches at 9 bases. In germline, CDR1 is GTSNPN, CDR2 SVGIG (reference sequence). The CDR3 runs to 16 residues. J lost 1 base, V lost 5 bases, and 11 bases had no gene match. Here the CDR3 DNA reads TGTGCCTGGGCCCGGGACAGGGTCAATTCGAACACTGAAGCTTTCTTT. It yields the protein CAWARDRVNSNTEAFF. The variable domain in full, with the rest retrieved from reference TRBV30 and TRBJ1-1, is SQTIHQWPATLVQPVGSPLSLECTVEGTSNPNLYWYRQAAGRGLQLLFYSVGIGQISSEVPQNLSASRPQDRQFILSSKKLLLSDSGFYLCAWARDRVNSNTEAFFGQGTRLTVV.

This clone was counted only a few times. The genes are TRBV6-6 and TRBJ1-5, with a possible D match to TRBD1 (6 bases). CDR1 and CDR2 from the germline V gene are MNHNY and SVGAGI (reference sequence). The ends were cut back, 6 bases at V and 7 bases at J, with 10 bases in the middle. The CDR3 totals 12 residues. CDR3 protein: CASRQGGQPQHF. CDR3 sequence (DNA): TGTGCCAGCAGACAGGGTGGCCAGCCCCAGCATTTT.

The rearrangement links TRBV30 to TRBJ1-3; the D is unclear. The germline gives CDR1 GTSNPN, CDR2 SVGIG (reference sequence). This CDR3 spans 15 amino acids. V was clipped by 1 base and J by 0 bases, with 10 bases between them. CDR3 bases: TGTGCCTGGAGTGGGCGCGGAGACTCTGGAAACACCATATATTTT. It encodes CAWSGRGDSGNTIYF.